The 20 T cell receptor beta chains below all came from one sample that was sequenced in a study of OX40 agonist ivuxolimab in advanced cancers. TCRdb keeps only in-frame clones here, not all; method: immunoSEQ multiplex PCR. The sample lists roughly 70,000 clones; around 80% were seen once. Sequencing used CD4+ or CD8+ T cells sorted from blood, obtained in a trial of the OX40 agonist ivuxolimab. The receptors here all came from an adult with an advanced solid tumor such as melanoma, head and neck, liver or kidney cancer.

The chain combines TRBV5-4 with TRBJ1-1; 8 bases are a match to TRBD1. Germline V gives CDR1 SGHNT, CDR2 YYREEE (reference sequence). The CDR3 extends over 15 amino acids. The ends lost 0 bases at V and 4 bases at J; junction bases unmatched: 5. The CDR3 coding sequence is TGTGCCAGCAGCTTGGTAGCAGGGGGCGTCACTGAAGCTTTCTTT. Translating it yields CASSLVAGGVTEAFF.

The chain uses TRBV27 and TRBJ1-4; a possible D gene is TRBD1 (6 bases). Trimming shortened V by 5 bases and J by 8 bases, and 15 bases separated the two germline ends. Germline V gene lookup returns CDR1 MNHEY and CDR2 SMNVEV (reference sequence). The CDR3 loop spans 14 amino acids. The CDR3 loop reads CASSPWGGKEKLFF. The CDR3 DNA reads TGTGCCAGCAGTCCGTGGGGGGGCAAAGAAAAACTGTTTTTT.

This clone has a handful of counts. The chain has TRBV5-1 and TRBJ1-1; D not certain. Trimming pared 4 bases from V and 2 bases from J, leaving 9 bases between. There are 13 residues in the CDR3. CDR1 is SGHRS, CDR2 YFSETQ, per germline. Here the CDR3 DNA reads TGCGCCAGCAGCCTCAACAGAAACACTGAAGCTTTCTTT. It translates to CASSLNRNTEAFF.

This clone is labeled as medium-sized. The V gene is TRBV11-2, the J gene TRBJ2-7; TRBD2 might be the D (5 bases). CDR3 length: 16 residues. Germline loops: CDR1 SGHAT, CDR2 FQNNGV. Trimming cost V 4 bases and J 5 bases, with 21 bases left between them. The CDR3 DNA follows: TGTGCCAGCAGCTCCCGCGTGGTGAGCTCGCGGGACGAGCAGTACTTC. It specifies CASSSRVVSSRDEQYF.

This clone has just a few counts. The CDR3: CASSLRGGGRTSTDTQYF. CDR3 bases: TGTGCCAGTAGTCTCAGAGGGGGAGGCAGGACTAGCACAGATACGCAGTATTTT. The chain couples TRBV19 to TRBJ2-3; TRBD1 or TRBD2 may be the D gene (6 bases each). The germline gives CDR1 LNHDA, CDR2 SQIVND (reference sequence). The CDR3 covers 18 residues. V lost 5 bases and J 0 bases, leaving 21 bases between the germline ends.

The V gene is TRBV15, the J gene TRBJ2-3, with no clear D. The germline CDR1 and CDR2 sequences are LNHNV and YYDKDF (reference sequence). Trimming left V 1 base short and J 2 bases short, with 13 bases between. This CDR3 region has 16 residues. This CDR3 reads CATSRAGGRNTDTQYF. CDR3 DNA: TGTGCCACCAGCAGAGCTGGTGGCAGGAACACAGATACGCAGTATTTT.

This chain connects TRBV7-9 to TRBJ2-3; D not resolved. This CDR3 is built from 12 residues. Germline lookup yields CDR1 SEHNR and CDR2 FQNEAQ (reference sequence). V was shortened by 5 bases and J by 1 base, with 4 bases between the two germline ends. CDR3 nucleotides: TGTGCCAGCAGCGAAGGCACAGATACGCAGTATTTT. This translates into CASSEGTDTQYF.

The table lists this clone with a count of one. This chain connects TRBV28 to TRBJ1-1; D is unclear. CDR1 and CDR2 (germline): MDHEN, SYDVKM. This CDR3 has 12 amino acids. V was trimmed by 3 bases and J by 8 bases, leaving 10 bases between them. CDR3 protein: CASSLPVGEAFF. CDR3 in DNA: TGTGCCAGCAGTTTGCCTGTGGGGGAAGCTTTCTTT.

The chain joins TRBV19 to TRBJ1-5; D is undetermined. The CDR3 totals 16 residues. CDR1 is LNHDA and CDR2 is SQIVND in the germline V gene (reference sequence). With 2 bases removed from V and 2 bases from J, the gap between germline ends came to 13 bases. The CDR3 loop reads CASSIRSKGGNQPQHF. The CDR3 DNA reads as TGTGCCAGTAGTATAAGGAGTAAAGGTGGCAATCAGCCCCAGCATTTT.

This clone was recorded a few times. The chain joins TRBV2 to TRBJ2-7, with a weak D call TRBD2 (6 bases). Germline lookup yields CDR1 SNHLY and CDR2 FYNNEI. This CDR3 has 12 amino acids. V was shortened by 8 bases and J by 9 bases, with 17 bases between the two germline ends. The CDR3 loop is CASGVEGSGQYF. CDR3 nucleotides: TGTGCCAGCGGGGTGGAGGGGTCAGGGCAGTACTTC. Together with reference TRBV2 and TRBJ2-7, the CDR3 gives the full variable domain: EPEVTQTPSHQVTQMGQEVILRCVPISNHLYFYWYRQILGQKVEFLVSFYNNEISEKSEIFDDQFSVERPDGSNFTLKIRSTKLEDSAMYFCASGVEGSGQYFGPGTRLTVT.

The chain has TRBV28 and TRBJ2-3, with TRBD1 identical over 9 bases. The CDR3 spans 16 residues. J gave up 4 bases and V 6 bases, and 11 bases lay outside the gene matches. Germline V gives CDR1 MDHEN, CDR2 SYDVKM. The CDR3 sequence: CASSQGGQGLADTQYF. The CDR3 DNA sequence: TGTGCCAGCAGCCAGGGGGGACAGGGACTCGCAGATACGCAGTATTTT.

This clone was observed a single time. The V call is TRBV5-1, the J call TRBJ2-2; 10 bases align to TRBD1. The CDR3 contains 15 residues. J lost 9 bases, V lost 0 bases, and 5 bases had no gene match. CDR1 SGHRS and CDR2 YFSETQ come from the germline V gene. The CDR3 region has the DNA TGCGCCAGCAGCTTGGAGGGACAGGGGTTAAGGGAGCTGTTTTTT. Encoded protein: CASSLEGQGLRELFF.

The V gene is TRBV5-1, the J gene TRBJ2-1, with D uncertain. Trimming took 0 bases from V and 10 from J, leaving 11 bases between them. Germline V gene lookup returns CDR1 SGHRS and CDR2 YFSETQ. CDR3 size: 13 residues. The CDR3: CASSLGAASEQFF. The CDR3 DNA reads as TGCGCCAGCAGCTTGGGGGCAGCCTCCGAGCAGTTCTTC.

The rearrangement joins TRBV5-5 to TRBJ1-1; D is unclear. The CDR3 loop spans 15 amino acids. Germline assignment: CDR1 SGHKS and CDR2 YYEKEE (reference sequence). V was cut by 1 base and J by 0 bases, with 10 bases left in between. The CDR3 DNA is TGTGCCAGCAGCTTGATTGGGCAGATGAACACTGAAGCTTTCTTT. Its translation is CASSLIGQMNTEAFF.

The V gene is TRBV5-1, the J gene TRBJ2-1; 11 nucleotides agree with TRBD2. The CDR3 contains 17 residues. Germline trimming cut 0 bases from V and 7 bases from J; bases unmatched to any gene: 9. Germline V gene sequence: CDR1 SGHRS, CDR2 YFSETQ. In DNA form, the CDR3 reads TGCGCCAGCAGCTTGGCCTTAGCGGGGGGGCGTCGAAATGAGCAGTTCTTC. Its translation: CASSLALAGGRRNEQFF.

The gene calls are TRBV2 and TRBJ1-4; D unclear. Trimming removed 6 bases at V and 3 bases at J, with 14 bases between. This CDR3 contains 15 residues. From germline, CDR1 is SNHLY and CDR2 FYNNEI. CDR3 region: CASRRRVAANEKLFF. CDR3 DNA: TGTGCCAGCAGACGTAGGGTTGCTGCTAATGAAAAACTGTTTTTT.

This chain joins TRBV7-2 and TRBJ2-1, with 8 nucleotides matching TRBD2. In germline, CDR1 is SGHTA, CDR2 FQGNSA. V shed 2 bases and J 1 base; nucleotides not matched to a gene: 7. This CDR3 spans 17 amino acids. This CDR3 reads CASSLPGGGRSYNEQFF. The CDR3 nucleotides read TGTGCCAGCAGCTTACCGGGGGGGGGCCGGTCCTACAATGAGCAGTTCTTC.

This sequence joins TRBV6-1 and TRBJ2-7; D is ambiguous. V dropped 8 bases and J dropped 0 bases, with 11 bases sitting between them. In germline, CDR1 is MNHNS, CDR2 SASEGT. The CDR3 length is 13 residues. The CDR3 protein is CASLTPNSYEQYF. CDR3 DNA: TGTGCCAGCCTGACCCCTAACTCCTACGAGCAGTACTTC.

The J gene is TRBJ2-1, the V gene TRBV5-1, with D possibly called TRBD1 or TRBD2 (5 bases each). The V gene lost 3 bases and the J gene lost 0 bases, with 16 bases spanning the gap. The CDR3 has 17 amino acids. Germline CDR1 reads SGHRS; CDR2 reads YFSETQ. CDR3 DNA sequence: TGCGCCAGCAGCTCCGCTAGCAGGGTGAGCTCCTACAATGAGCAGTTCTTC. Translation: CASSSASRVSSYNEQFF.

This rearrangement joins TRBV7-9 to TRBJ1-5; 7 nucleotides line up with TRBD1. V was pared by 4 bases and J by 5 bases, with 2 bases of the junction left unmatched. CDR3 size: 13 residues. Germline CDR1 and CDR2: SEHNR and FQNEAQ (reference sequence). The CDR3 here is CASSSQGDQPQHF. The CDR3 bases are TGTGCCAGCAGCTCCCAGGGGGATCAGCCCCAGCATTTT.